Reported below is one T cell receptor (beta chain). Its specificity is not known. The record originates from a study of Tregs in tolerant kidney transplant recipients. Study observations and caveats: Donor-specific Treg expansion exceeded global Treg expansion in tolerant patients, suggesting antigen drive. Tregs expanded with activated donor B cells seemed most donor-specific.

This CDR3 has 16 amino acids. Germline lookup yields CDR1 SEHNR and CDR2 FQNEAQ (reference sequence). J lost 5 bases, V lost 6 bases, and 14 bases had no gene match. TCRdb keeps only in-frame clones here, not all; method: immunoSEQ multiplex PCR. The table shows about 83,000 clones, with 95% to 98% occurring only once. This chain links TRBV7-9 with TRBJ2-5, with TRBD1 matching over 8 bases. The clonotype was recovered from a human donor who received a combined kidney and bone marrow transplant. This material consisted of CD4+ T cells from blood, taken before the transplant. CDR3 bases: TGTGCCAGCAGTCATACGGACAGGGCTACGAGGGAGACCCAGTACTTC. It specifies CASSHTDRATRETQYF.